This T cell receptor beta chain was found in a study of blood T cell repertoires in COVID-19. Overall study context: COVID-19 samples from acute and convalescent phases originated in the United States, Italy and Spain. T cells, B-cell-depleted T cells, or PBMCs supplied cDNA or gDNA.

Sequencing was performed with immunoSEQ multiplex PCR; in TCRdb, only in-frame clones are kept and a portion is missing. The data show about 46,000 clones, approximately 86% seen once. With V trimmed by 9 bases and J by 4 bases, 12 bases remained unmatched. Germline CDR1 and CDR2: KGHDR and SFDVKD. This CDR3 comprises 15 residues. This clone was detected once. This sequence joins TRBV24-1 and TRBJ1-2; the match to TRBD1 covers 8 bases. Sequencing was performed on PBMCs or T cells enriched from blood (not recorded which). This TCR derives from a woman in her 50s who had recovered from COVID-19. CDR3 region: CATSDEGQGTYGYTF. CDR3 DNA sequence: TGTGCCACCTCTGATGAAGGACAGGGTACCTATGGCTACACCTTC.